What follows describes a single T cell receptor (beta chain). Primers used in a second PCR of about 7 to 12 cycles were a sample-barcoded 5' primer and a J-beta primer mix. A single record per CDR3 protein comes from TCRdb applying MiXCR to the 5' RACE reads. The table lists 550,000 to 800,000 distinct CDR3 sequences, around 21% of them singletons. This entry is derived from a study of blood T cells in healthy people across ages. V was trimmed by 6 bases and J by 2 bases, leaving 7 bases between them. Germline V gene sequence: CDR1 SNHLY, CDR2 FYNNEI. The CDR3 runs to 12 residues. This TCR was recovered from a man between 65 and 80 years old in good health. This sequence joins TRBV2 and TRBJ2-5, with D unresolved. Sequencing input: blood. Here the CDR3 DNA reads TGTGCCAGCAGGGCCATTCAAGAGACCCAGTACTTC. This translates into CASRAIQETQYF. The variable domain in full, with the rest retrieved from reference TRBV2 and TRBJ2-5, is EPEVTQTPSHQVTQMGQEVILRCVPISNHLYFYWYRQILGQKVEFLVSFYNNEISEKSEIFDDQFSVERPDGSNFTLKIRSTKLEDSAMYFCASRAIQETQYFGPGTRLLVL.